This TCR beta chain was observed in a study of blood T cell repertoires in COVID-19. V shed 2 bases and J shed 8 bases, with 12 bases lying between them. This CDR3 contains 13 residues. CDR1 SGHAT and CDR2 FQNNGV come from the germline V gene. Per the original data handling: Reference gene primer amplification gave estimated nucleated cell counts. This table comes from immunoSEQ multiplex PCR, and its TCRdb copy is limited to in-frame clones, with some not included. That table supplies the V and J calls and clone size; D and trimming were determined from the DNA. The sample contains about 38,000 clones, around 84% of which appear only once.

The receptor was derived from a man aged 55 to 69 with COVID-19, enrolled during active disease. What was sequenced was peripheral blood. The chain is built from TRBV11-2 and TRBJ1-1; D uncertain. The chain's CDR3 is CASSLSLGGEAFF. In DNA, the CDR3 is TGTGCCAGCAGCTTATCGCTGGGAGGAGAAGCTTTCTTT. Variable domain in full (rest from reference TRBV11-2 and TRBJ1-1): EAGVAQSPRYKIIEKRQSVAFWCNPISGHATLYWYQQILGQGPKLLIQFQNNGVVDDSQLPKDRFSAERLKGVDSTLKIQPAKLEDSAVYLCASSLSLGGEAFFGQGTRLTVV.